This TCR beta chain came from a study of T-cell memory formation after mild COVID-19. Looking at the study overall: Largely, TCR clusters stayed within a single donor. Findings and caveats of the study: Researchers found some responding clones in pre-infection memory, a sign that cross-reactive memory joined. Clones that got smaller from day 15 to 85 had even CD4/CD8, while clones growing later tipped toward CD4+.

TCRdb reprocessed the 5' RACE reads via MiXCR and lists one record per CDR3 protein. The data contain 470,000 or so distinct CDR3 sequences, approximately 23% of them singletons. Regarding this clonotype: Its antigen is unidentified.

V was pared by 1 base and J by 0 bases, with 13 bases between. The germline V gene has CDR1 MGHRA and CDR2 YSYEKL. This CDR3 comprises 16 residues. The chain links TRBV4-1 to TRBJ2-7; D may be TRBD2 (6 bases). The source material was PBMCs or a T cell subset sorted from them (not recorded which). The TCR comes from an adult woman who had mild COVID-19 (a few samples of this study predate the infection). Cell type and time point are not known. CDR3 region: CASSQVPGESSYEQYF. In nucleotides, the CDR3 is TGCGCCAGCAGCCAAGTGCCGGGGGAGAGCTCCTACGAGCAGTACTTC.